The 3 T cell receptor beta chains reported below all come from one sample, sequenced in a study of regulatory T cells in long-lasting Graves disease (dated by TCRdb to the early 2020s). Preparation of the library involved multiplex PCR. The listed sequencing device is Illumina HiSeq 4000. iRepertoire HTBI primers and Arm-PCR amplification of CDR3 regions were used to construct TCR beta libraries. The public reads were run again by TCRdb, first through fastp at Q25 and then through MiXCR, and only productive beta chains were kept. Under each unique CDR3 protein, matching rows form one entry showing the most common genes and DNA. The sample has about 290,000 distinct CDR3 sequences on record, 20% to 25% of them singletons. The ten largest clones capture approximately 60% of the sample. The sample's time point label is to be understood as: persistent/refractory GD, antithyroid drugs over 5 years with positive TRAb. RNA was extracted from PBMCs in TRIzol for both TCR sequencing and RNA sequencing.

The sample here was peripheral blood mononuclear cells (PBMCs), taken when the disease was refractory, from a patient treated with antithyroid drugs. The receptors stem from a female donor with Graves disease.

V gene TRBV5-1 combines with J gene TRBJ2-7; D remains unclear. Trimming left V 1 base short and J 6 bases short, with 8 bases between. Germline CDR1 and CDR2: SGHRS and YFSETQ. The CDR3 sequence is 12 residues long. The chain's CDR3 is CASSLPYPEQYF. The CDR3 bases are TGCGCCAGCAGCTTGCCCTATCCCGAGCAGTACTTC.

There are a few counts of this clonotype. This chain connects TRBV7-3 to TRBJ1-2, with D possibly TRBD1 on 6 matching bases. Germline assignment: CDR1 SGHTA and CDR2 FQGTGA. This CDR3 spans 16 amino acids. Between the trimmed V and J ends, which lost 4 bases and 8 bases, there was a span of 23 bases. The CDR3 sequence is CASSSGGGGRIRGYTF. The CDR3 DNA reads TGTGCCAGCAGCTCCGGCGGCGGGGGCAGGATCAGGGGCTACACCTTC.

The CDR3 loop reads CASSQETGIPAQETQYF. The CDR3 region has the DNA TGCGCCAGCAGCCAAGAGACCGGGATCCCGGCTCAGGAGACCCAGTACTTC. The V call is TRBV4-3, the J call TRBJ2-5; possible D gene TRBD2, 5 bases. Germline V gene lookup returns CDR1 LGHNA and CDR2 YSLEER. V was cut by 0 bases and J by 5 bases, with 19 bases left in between. This CDR3 has 17 residues.